These 16 T cell receptor beta chains were sequenced from one sample in a study of blood T cell repertoires in COVID-19. Sequencing used immunoSEQ multiplex PCR; TCRdb keeps in-frame clones, though not all of them. The sample lists around 250,000 clones, roughly 80% occurring once. Specimen: peripheral blood. The receptors were gathered from a man aged 45 to 65 with active or convalescent COVID-19.

J is TRBJ2-7 and V is TRBV5-1; a weak D match, TRBD1 (6 bases). Germline CDR1 SGHRS, CDR2 YFSETQ. The CDR3 is 13 residues long. Trimming left V 5 bases short and J 3 bases short, with 12 bases between. The CDR3 DNA reads as TGCGCCAGCAGTCTAAGAGGGGGCTACGAGCAGTACTTC. Its translation: CASSLRGGYEQYF.

This rearrangement joins TRBV3-1 (or the pseudogene TRBV3-2) to TRBJ1-2; possible D gene TRBD1, 6 bases. V lost 0 bases, J lost 0 bases, and 11 bases lay in between. The germline V gene encodes CDR1 LGHDT and CDR2 YNNKEL (reference sequence). This CDR3 comprises 16 residues. The CDR3: CASSQDRSGANYGYTF. As DNA, the CDR3 is TGTGCCAGCAGCCAAGATCGGTCAGGGGCTAACTATGGCTACACCTTC.

The CDR3 is CSAAGNTEAFF. The CDR3 DNA reads TGCAGTGCCGCAGGGAACACTGAAGCTTTCTTT. V gene TRBV20-1 combines with J gene TRBJ1-1, with unresolved D. The CDR3 is 11 residues long. The ends were cut back, 6 bases at V and 1 base at J, with 6 bases in the middle. Germline-derived CDR1 and CDR2 are DFQATT and SNEGSKA (reference sequence).

This chain links TRBV12-3 or TRBV12-4 with TRBJ2-7; TRBD1 aligns across 7 bases. The V and J ends lost 6 bases and 6 bases, in that order; junction bases with no gene match: 8. The CDR3 spans 13 residues. CDR3 region: CASSSHDRAEQYF. The CDR3 nucleotides read TGTGCCAGCAGCTCTCACGACAGGGCCGAGCAGTACTTC.

V is TRBV30 and J is TRBJ1-3; the D is unclear. Germline V CDR1 and CDR2: GTSNPN, SVGIG (reference sequence). V lost 5 bases and J 0 bases, leaving 8 bases between the germline ends. This CDR3 comprises 13 residues. For the CDR3, the DNA is TGTGCCTGGTTCGCGGGCTCTGGAAACACCATATATTTT. This gives the protein CAWFAGSGNTIYF.

In DNA form, the CDR3 reads TGTGCCAGCAGCAGAGAGCGGGGGATCGACAATGAGCAGTTCTTC. Its protein is CASSRERGIDNEQFF. This chain links TRBV7-2 with TRBJ2-1; 8 positions agree with TRBD2. The CDR3 covers 15 residues. The germline CDR1 and CDR2 sequences are SGHTA and FQGNSA. J lost 5 bases, V lost 5 bases, and 8 bases had no gene match.

This sequence joins TRBV30 and TRBJ1-5; 7 bases agree with TRBD1. The V and J ends lost 4 bases and 0 bases, in that order; junction bases with no gene match: 9. This CDR3 has 16 amino acids. The V gene's germline CDR1 is GTSNPN and CDR2 SVGIG (reference sequence). In DNA form, the CDR3 reads TGTGCCTGGACAGATGGGACAGCTTATAGCAATCAGCCCCAGCATTTT. Its protein product is CAWTDGTAYSNQPQHF.

This chain uses TRBV14 with TRBJ2-3, with no clear D. CDR3 length equals 13 residues. Germline CDR1 and CDR2: SGHDN and FVKESK. Trimming stripped 3 bases from V and 2 bases from J, with 6 bases between. CDR3 loop: CASSHSLTDTQYF. The CDR3 coding sequence is TGTGCCAGCAGCCATAGTCTCACAGATACGCAGTATTTT.

V and J are TRBV6-1 and TRBJ2-3, with TRBD2 identical over 9 bases. The trim removed 3 bases at V and 6 bases at J, leaving 4 bases unmatched. The germline V gene encodes CDR1 MNHNS and CDR2 SASEGT. The CDR3 runs to 14 residues. In DNA form, the CDR3 reads TGTGCCAGCAGTGATGCGGGGGGGGAGGATACGCAGTATTTT. It translates to CASSDAGGEDTQYF.

The chain combines TRBV6-1 with TRBJ1-1; a possible D gene is TRBD1 (5 bases). The V gene's germline CDR1 is MNHNS and CDR2 SASEGT. V was cut by 0 bases and J by 5 bases, with 13 bases left in between. This CDR3 region has 15 residues. This CDR3 is CASSEAIGARTEAFF. CDR3 coding DNA: TGTGCCAGCAGTGAAGCCATAGGGGCGCGGACTGAAGCTTTCTTT.

The chain recombines TRBV15 with TRBJ1-5; possibly TRBD1 for D (6 bases). The CDR3 runs to 16 residues. Between the trimmed V and J ends, which lost 0 bases and 2 bases, there was a span of 11 bases. Germline CDR1 reads LNHNV; CDR2 reads YYDKDF (reference sequence). CDR3 residues: CATSRDRGAGNQPQHF. The DNA of the CDR3 is TGTGCCACCAGCAGAGATCGGGGGGCTGGCAATCAGCCCCAGCATTTT.

This rearrangement joins TRBV7-2 to TRBJ2-7, with a possible D match to TRBD2 (5 bases). There are 12 residues in the CDR3. Germline CDR1 and CDR2: SGHTA and FQGNSA. V lost 2 bases, J lost 7 bases, and 9 bases lay in between. CDR3 in DNA: TGTGCCAGCAGCTTACAGCGGAAAGAGCAGTACTTC. This encodes CASSLQRKEQYF.

This chain links TRBV5-1 with TRBJ1-1; unclear D gene. From germline, CDR1 is SGHRS and CDR2 YFSETQ. The CDR3 runs to 15 residues. V was shortened by 1 base and J by 1 base, with 11 bases between the two germline ends. The CDR3 spells CASSLRWGGNTEAFF. The CDR3 nucleotides read TGCGCCAGCAGCTTGAGGTGGGGAGGGAACACTGAAGCTTTCTTT.

The chain couples TRBV9 to TRBJ2-5; TRBD1 aligns across 9 bases. After removal of 4 bases from V and 5 bases from J, the junction contained 9 bases not matched to a gene. CDR3 length: 15 residues. Per germline, CDR1 SGDLS and CDR2 YYNGEE. CDR3 amino acids: CASSPPTGTGETQYF. DNA of the CDR3: TGTGCCAGCAGCCCCCCCACTGGGACAGGGGAGACCCAGTACTTC. Using reference TRBV9 and TRBJ2-5 for the parts outside the CDR3, the full variable domain is DSGVTQTPKHLITATGQRVTLRCSPRSGDLSVYWYQQSLDQGLQFLIQYYNGEERAKGNILERFSAQQFPDLHSELNLSSLELGDSALYFCASSPPTGTGETQYFGPGTRLLVL.

CDR3 nucleotide sequence: TGTGCCAGTAGTATAGGGCCTACTCTCGGACACAACTACGAGCAGTACTTC. This gives the protein CASSIGPTLGHNYEQYF. The chain uses TRBV19 and TRBJ2-7, with a possible D match to TRBD1 (5 bases). The CDR3 extends over 17 amino acids. Between the trimmed V and J ends, which lost 1 base and 3 bases, there was a span of 19 bases. Germline values: CDR1 LNHDA, CDR2 SQIVND (reference sequence).

The chain joins TRBV25-1 to TRBJ1-2; weak D call: TRBD1 (5 bases). The CDR3 covers 14 residues. Germline CDR1 reads MGHDK; CDR2 reads SYGVNS. The V and J ends lost 5 bases and 4 bases respectively, with 14 bases between them. CDR3 region: CASSPGGESYGYTF. The CDR3 nucleotides read TGTGCCAGCAGTCCGGGGGGAGAATCCTATGGCTACACCTTC.